Reported below is one T cell receptor beta chain. Libraries were prepared by immunoSEQ multiplex PCR; TCRdb keeps only in-frame clonotypes and omits some of them. The data show fewer than 8,000 clones, about three fifths seen once. Described time point: after neoadjuvant nivolumab, at surgical resection. This sample is drawn from a study of neoadjuvant anti-PD-1 for oral cavity cancer. There are 13 residues in the CDR3. Per the germline V gene, CDR1 is LNHNV and CDR2 is YYDKDF (reference sequence). V lost 4 bases to trimming and J lost 6 bases, with 9 bases between them. The J gene is TRBJ2-2, the V gene TRBV15, with D possibly matching TRBD1 (6 bases). The specimen comprised PBMCs, sampled after nivolumab (anti-PD-1) treatment. The sequence came from a person aged 35-79 years with oral cavity squamous cell carcinoma. Here the CDR3 DNA reads TGTGCCACCAGCATTACAGGGCCCGGGGAGCTGTTTTTT. Amino acid sequence: CATSITGPGELFF.